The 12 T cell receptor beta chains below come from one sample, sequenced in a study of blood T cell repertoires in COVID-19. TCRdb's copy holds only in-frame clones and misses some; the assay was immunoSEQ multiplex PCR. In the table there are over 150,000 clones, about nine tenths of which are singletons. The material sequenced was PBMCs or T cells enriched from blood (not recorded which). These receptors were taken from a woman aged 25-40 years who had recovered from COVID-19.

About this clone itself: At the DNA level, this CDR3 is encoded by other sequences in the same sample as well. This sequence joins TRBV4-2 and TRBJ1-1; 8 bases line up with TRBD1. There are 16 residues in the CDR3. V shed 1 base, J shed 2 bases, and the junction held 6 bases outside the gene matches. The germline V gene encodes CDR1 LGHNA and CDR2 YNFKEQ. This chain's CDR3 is CASSQVRQGPNTEAFF. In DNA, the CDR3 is TGTGCCAGCAGCCAAGTTAGACAGGGGCCAAACACTGAAGCTTTCTTT.

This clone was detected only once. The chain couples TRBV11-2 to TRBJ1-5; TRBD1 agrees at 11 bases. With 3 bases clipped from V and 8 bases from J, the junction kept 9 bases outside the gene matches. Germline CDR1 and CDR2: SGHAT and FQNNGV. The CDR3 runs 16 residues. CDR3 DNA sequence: TGTGCCAGCAGCTTGCTCGGGACAGGGGGAGCGGAGCCCCAGCATTTT. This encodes CASSLLGTGGAEPQHF. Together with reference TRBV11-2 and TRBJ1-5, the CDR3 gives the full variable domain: EAGVAQSPRYKIIEKRQSVAFWCNPISGHATLYWYQQILGQGPKLLIQFQNNGVVDDSQLPKDRFSAERLKGVDSTLKIQPAKLEDSAVYLCASSLLGTGGAEPQHFGDGTRLSIL.

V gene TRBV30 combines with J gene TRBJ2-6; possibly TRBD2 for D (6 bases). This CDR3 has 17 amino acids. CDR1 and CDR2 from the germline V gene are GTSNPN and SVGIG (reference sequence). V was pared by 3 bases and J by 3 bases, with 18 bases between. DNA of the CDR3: TGTGCCTGGAGGCGGGGCAGGGCGGGGCGTGGGGCCAACGTCCTGACTTTC. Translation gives CAWRRGRAGRGANVLTF.

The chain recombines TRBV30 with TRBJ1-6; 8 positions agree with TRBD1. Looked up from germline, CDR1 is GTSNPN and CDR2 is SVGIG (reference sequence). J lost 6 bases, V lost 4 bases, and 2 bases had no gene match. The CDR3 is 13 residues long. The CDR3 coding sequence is TGTGCCTGGACCGGACAGGGTAATTCACCCCTCCACTTT. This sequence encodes CAWTGQGNSPLHF.

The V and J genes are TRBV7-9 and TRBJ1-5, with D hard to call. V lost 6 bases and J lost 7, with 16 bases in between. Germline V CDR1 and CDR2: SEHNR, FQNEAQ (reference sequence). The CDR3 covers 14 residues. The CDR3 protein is CASSYGEGRQPQHF. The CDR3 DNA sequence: TGTGCCAGCAGTTATGGTGAGGGCAGACAGCCCCAGCATTTT.

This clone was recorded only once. CDR3 amino acids: CASSKAGESSGANVLTF. The CDR3 DNA is TGTGCCAGCAGCAAAGCGGGGGAAAGCTCTGGGGCCAACGTCCTGACTTTC. The rearrangement uses TRBV7-2 and TRBJ2-6, with 8 bases aligning to TRBD2. The V gene end was trimmed by 5 bases and the J gene end by 0 bases; junction bases not matched to a gene: 6. The CDR3 runs to 17 residues. Per the germline V gene, CDR1 is SGHTA and CDR2 is FQGNSA.

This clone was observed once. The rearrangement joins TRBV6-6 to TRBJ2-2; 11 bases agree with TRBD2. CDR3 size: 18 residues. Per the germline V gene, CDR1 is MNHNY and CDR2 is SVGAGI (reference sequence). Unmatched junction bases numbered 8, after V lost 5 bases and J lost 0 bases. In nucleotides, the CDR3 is TGTGCCAGCAGTCAGCCGACTAGCGGGGTCTCGAACACCGGGGAGCTGTTTTTT. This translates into CASSQPTSGVSNTGELFF.

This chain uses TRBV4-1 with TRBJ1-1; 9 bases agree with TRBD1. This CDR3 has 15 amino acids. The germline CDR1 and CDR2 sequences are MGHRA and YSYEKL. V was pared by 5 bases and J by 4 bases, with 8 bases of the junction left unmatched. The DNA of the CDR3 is TGCGCCAGCAGCACCATGGGACAGGGCGGCACTGAAGCTTTCTTT. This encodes CASSTMGQGGTEAFF.

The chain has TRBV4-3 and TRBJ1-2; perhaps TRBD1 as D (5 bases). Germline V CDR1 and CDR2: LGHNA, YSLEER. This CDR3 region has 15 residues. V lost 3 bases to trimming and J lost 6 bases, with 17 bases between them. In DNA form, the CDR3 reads TGCGCCAGCAGCCACACCGGCCGGGGGAGGCATGGCTACACCTTC. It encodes CASSHTGRGRHGYTF.

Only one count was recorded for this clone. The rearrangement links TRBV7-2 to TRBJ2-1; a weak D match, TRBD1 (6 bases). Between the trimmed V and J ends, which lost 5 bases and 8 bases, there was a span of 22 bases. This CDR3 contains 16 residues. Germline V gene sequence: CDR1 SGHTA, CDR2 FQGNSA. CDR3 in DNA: TGTGCCAGCAGCCCAGGGAGATGGGGGCAGTTGCATGAGCAGTTCTTC. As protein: CASSPGRWGQLHEQFF.

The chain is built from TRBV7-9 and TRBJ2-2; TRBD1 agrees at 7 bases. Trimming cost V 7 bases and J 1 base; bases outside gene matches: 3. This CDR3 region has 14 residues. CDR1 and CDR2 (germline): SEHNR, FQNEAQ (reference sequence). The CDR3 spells CASIRDRNTGELFF. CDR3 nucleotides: TGTGCCAGCATCCGGGACAGGAACACCGGGGAGCTGTTTTTT.

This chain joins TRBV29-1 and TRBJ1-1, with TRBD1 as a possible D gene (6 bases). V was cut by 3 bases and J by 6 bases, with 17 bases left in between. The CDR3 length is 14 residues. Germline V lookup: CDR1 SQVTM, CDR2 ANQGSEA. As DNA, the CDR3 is TGCAGCGTTGACCCACAGGGTGACAGCGCTGAAGCTTTCTTT. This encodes CSVDPQGDSAEAFF.